This entry is about one T cell receptor beta chain. Just one base apart from a much larger clone, this may be a read error. This sample was included in a study of blood T cell repertoires in COVID-19. Study summary: PBMCs, B-cell-depleted T cells, or T cells were the source of the cDNA or gDNA that made up the material.

The CDR3 has 16 amino acids. V was pared by 4 bases and J by 0 bases, with 6 bases of the junction left unmatched. Germline lookup yields CDR1 SGHNT and CDR2 YYREEE (reference sequence). Assay: immunoSEQ multiplex PCR; the TCRdb copy retains only in-frame clones and omits some. The sample records roughly 220,000 clones, around 82% being singletons. The specimen was peripheral blood. The rearrangement joins TRBV5-4 to TRBJ2-2, with 7 nucleotides matching TRBD2. The TCR comes from a woman aged 30 to 39 who had recovered from COVID-19. Here the CDR3 DNA reads TGTGCCAGCAGCCCTTTTAGCGGGTCGAACACCGGGGAGCTGTTTTTT. Its translation: CASSPFSGSNTGELFF.